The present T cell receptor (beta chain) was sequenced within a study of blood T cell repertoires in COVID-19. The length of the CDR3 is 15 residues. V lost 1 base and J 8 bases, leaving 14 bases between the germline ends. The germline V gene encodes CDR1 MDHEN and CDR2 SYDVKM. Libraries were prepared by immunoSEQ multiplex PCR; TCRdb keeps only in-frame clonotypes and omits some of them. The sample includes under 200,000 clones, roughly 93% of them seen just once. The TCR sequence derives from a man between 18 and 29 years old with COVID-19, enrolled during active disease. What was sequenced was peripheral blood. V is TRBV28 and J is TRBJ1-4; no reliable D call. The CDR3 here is CASSLLGIAREKLFF. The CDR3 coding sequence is TGTGCCAGCAGTTTATTGGGCATCGCCCGAGAAAAACTGTTTTTT.